Listed below are T cell receptor beta chains from one sample, sequenced in a study of CD8+CD57+ T cells in acquired aplastic anemia. TCRdb independently ran MiXCR on the reads; one entry per CDR3 protein. The sample contains under 350,000 distinct CDR3 sequences, 45% to 65% of which appear only once. Sequencing was done on a sample of sorted CD4+, CD8+, or CD8+CD57+ T cells (not recorded which) from PBMCs. All receptors come from a human donor with aplastic anemia. The CDR3 runs from the conserved cysteine through the conserved F or W. Fields, in order: CDR3 protein, V gene, D gene, J gene. The D gene is left open where the match is weak.

cdr3_aa: CSAETSGTYEQYF
v_call: TRBV20-1
d_call: TRBD2
j_call: TRBJ2-7

cdr3_aa: CSVGKSTGELFF
v_call: TRBV29-1
d_call: .
j_call: TRBJ2-2

cdr3_aa: CSASGQVWVHQETQYF
v_call: TRBV20-1
d_call: .
j_call: TRBJ2-5

cdr3_aa: CASSLPYRDGYTF
v_call: TRBV7-2
d_call: .
j_call: TRBJ1-2

cdr3_aa: CASSPRTGSTDTQYF
v_call: TRBV7-3
d_call: TRBD1
j_call: TRBJ2-3

cdr3_aa: CATSDLQGSGANVLTF
v_call: TRBV24-1
d_call: .
j_call: TRBJ2-6

cdr3_aa: CSAPRKNTEAFF
v_call: TRBV20-1
d_call: .
j_call: TRBJ1-1

cdr3_aa: CASSPRLAGGDEQFF
v_call: TRBV7-3
d_call: TRBD2
j_call: TRBJ2-1

cdr3_aa: CSARGWKSTEAFF
v_call: TRBV20-1
d_call: .
j_call: TRBJ1-1

cdr3_aa: CSVEEGGFGYTF
v_call: TRBV29-1
d_call: .
j_call: TRBJ1-2

cdr3_aa: CASSDPRLASYEQYF
v_call: TRBV25-1
d_call: .
j_call: TRBJ2-7

cdr3_aa: CSAREGPAEAFF
v_call: TRBV20-1
d_call: .
j_call: TRBJ1-1

cdr3_aa: CASSLPRYF
v_call: TRBV12-3/TRBV12-4
d_call: .
j_call: TRBJ2-5

cdr3_aa: CSGEGAMTGGSEQFF
v_call: TRBV20-1
d_call: TRBD1
j_call: TRBJ2-1

cdr3_aa: CASSLDVRGADTQYF
v_call: TRBV5-1
d_call: .
j_call: TRBJ2-3

cdr3_aa: CASGRSLAGGRTDTQYF
v_call: TRBV12-5
d_call: TRBD2
j_call: TRBJ2-3

cdr3_aa: CASSDTGTGNTGELFF
v_call: TRBV6-4
d_call: .
j_call: TRBJ2-2

cdr3_aa: CSVDGEEGSTRQYF
v_call: TRBV29-1
d_call: .
j_call: TRBJ2-7

cdr3_aa: CSAWGDGISYEQYF
v_call: TRBV20-1
d_call: .
j_call: TRBJ2-7

cdr3_aa: CAISGGTGGGQPQYF
v_call: TRBV10-3
d_call: TRBD1
j_call: TRBJ2-5

cdr3_aa: CASRRDGGNQPQHF
v_call: TRBV19
d_call: .
j_call: TRBJ1-5

cdr3_aa: CATSKGWETEAFF
v_call: TRBV15
d_call: .
j_call: TRBJ1-1

cdr3_aa: CASSPGTGSNEQYF
v_call: TRBV7-9
d_call: TRBD1
j_call: TRBJ2-7

cdr3_aa: CANSVGLRWNTGELFF
v_call: TRBV9
d_call: .
j_call: TRBJ2-2

cdr3_aa: CASSRDQGTGNTIYF
v_call: TRBV2
d_call: .
j_call: TRBJ1-3

cdr3_aa: CASILGQPVGEQFF
v_call: TRBV5-4
d_call: .
j_call: TRBJ2-1

cdr3_aa: CASSLFSGIDTQYF
v_call: TRBV5-1
d_call: .
j_call: TRBJ2-3

cdr3_aa: CASSLSGEVTQYF
v_call: TRBV7-8
d_call: TRBD2
j_call: TRBJ2-5

cdr3_aa: CASSRASGKGADTQYF
v_call: TRBV19
d_call: TRBD2
j_call: TRBJ2-3

cdr3_aa: CARSAGGGNTIDF
v_call: TRBV2
d_call: .
j_call: TRBJ1-3

cdr3_aa: CASSVVYGDEQYF
v_call: TRBV9
d_call: .
j_call: TRBJ2-7

cdr3_aa: CASSYSEGWSLHF
v_call: TRBV6-2/TRBV6-3
d_call: .
j_call: TRBJ1-6

cdr3_aa: CASSFGQGNGYTF
v_call: TRBV7-9
d_call: TRBD1
j_call: TRBJ1-2

cdr3_aa: CASSPGQGVAGGRETQYF
v_call: TRBV5-1
d_call: .
j_call: TRBJ2-5

cdr3_aa: CATSDSLDRGGYEQYF
v_call: TRBV10-3
d_call: TRBD1
j_call: TRBJ2-7

cdr3_aa: CASSEQRAYEQYF
v_call: TRBV5-4
d_call: .
j_call: TRBJ2-7

cdr3_aa: CASSPWSGSSTDTQYF
v_call: TRBV2
d_call: .
j_call: TRBJ2-3

cdr3_aa: CASSRTGGAYTEALF
v_call: TRBV14
d_call: TRBD1
j_call: TRBJ1-1

cdr3_aa: CASQTERSSYNEQFF
v_call: TRBV7-2
d_call: .
j_call: TRBJ2-1

cdr3_aa: CASSALTQDRPYGYTF
v_call: TRBV5-1
d_call: .
j_call: TRBJ1-2

cdr3_aa: CASSNDRAREKLFF
v_call: TRBV27
d_call: TRBD1
j_call: TRBJ1-4

cdr3_aa: CASSSQGTEAFF
v_call: TRBV5-4
d_call: TRBD1
j_call: TRBJ1-1

cdr3_aa: CASSGKMRGKLFF
v_call: TRBV25-1
d_call: .
j_call: TRBJ1-4

cdr3_aa: CASSLKGTPGAFF
v_call: TRBV5-8
d_call: .
j_call: TRBJ1-1